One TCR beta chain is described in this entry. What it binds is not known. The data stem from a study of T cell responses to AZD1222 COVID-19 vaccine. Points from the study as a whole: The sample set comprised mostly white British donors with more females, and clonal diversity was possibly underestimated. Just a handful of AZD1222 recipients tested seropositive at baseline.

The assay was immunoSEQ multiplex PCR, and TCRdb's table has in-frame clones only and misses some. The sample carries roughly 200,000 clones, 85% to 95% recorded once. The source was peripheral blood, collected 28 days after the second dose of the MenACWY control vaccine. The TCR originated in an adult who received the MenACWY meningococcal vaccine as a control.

The chain's CDR3 is CASSFSRAPGKLFF. The CDR3 DNA is TGTGCCAGCAGTTTCAGCAGGGCCCCTGGAAAACTGTTTTTT. The chain recombines TRBV28 with TRBJ1-4; maybe TRBD1 (5 bases). Looked up from germline, CDR1 is MDHEN and CDR2 is SYDVKM. The V gene lost 3 bases and the J gene lost 10 bases, with 15 bases spanning the gap. The CDR3 sequence is 14 residues long.